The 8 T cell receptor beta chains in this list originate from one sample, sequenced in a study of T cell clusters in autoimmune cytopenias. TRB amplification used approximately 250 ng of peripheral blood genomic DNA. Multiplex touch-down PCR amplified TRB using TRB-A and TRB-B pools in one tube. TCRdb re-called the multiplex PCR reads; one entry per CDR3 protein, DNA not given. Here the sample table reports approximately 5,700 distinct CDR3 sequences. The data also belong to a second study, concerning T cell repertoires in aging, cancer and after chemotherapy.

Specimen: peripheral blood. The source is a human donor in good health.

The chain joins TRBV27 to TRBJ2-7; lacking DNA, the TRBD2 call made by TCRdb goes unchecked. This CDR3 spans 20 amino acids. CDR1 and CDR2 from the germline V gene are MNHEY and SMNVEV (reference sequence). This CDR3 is CASSFSSGRASQGVIYEQYF.

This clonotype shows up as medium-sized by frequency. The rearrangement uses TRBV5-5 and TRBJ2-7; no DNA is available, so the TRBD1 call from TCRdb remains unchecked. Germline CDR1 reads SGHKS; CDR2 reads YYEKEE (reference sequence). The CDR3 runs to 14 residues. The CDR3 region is CASSSVGLSYEQYF.

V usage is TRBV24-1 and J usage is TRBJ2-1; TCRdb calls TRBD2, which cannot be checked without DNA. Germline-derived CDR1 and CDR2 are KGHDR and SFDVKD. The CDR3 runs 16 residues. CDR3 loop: CATSDRTSGSRDEQFF.

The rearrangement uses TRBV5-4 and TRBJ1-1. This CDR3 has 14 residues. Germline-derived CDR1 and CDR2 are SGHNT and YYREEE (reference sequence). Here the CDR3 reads CASSLVSGEGEAFF. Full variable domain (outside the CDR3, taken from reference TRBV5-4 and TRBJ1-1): ETGVTQSPTHLIKTRGQQVTLRCSSQSGHNTVSWYQQALGQGPQFIFQYYREEENGRGNFPPRFSGLQFPNYSSELNVNALELDDSALYLCASSLVSGEGEAFFGQGTRLTVV.

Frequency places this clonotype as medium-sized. The CDR3 spells CASSQVPGSETQYF. The rearrangement uses TRBV18 and TRBJ2-5; checking the TCRdb D call of TRBD1 is not possible without DNA. Germline-derived CDR1 and CDR2 are KGHSH and LQKENI. The CDR3 has 14 amino acids.

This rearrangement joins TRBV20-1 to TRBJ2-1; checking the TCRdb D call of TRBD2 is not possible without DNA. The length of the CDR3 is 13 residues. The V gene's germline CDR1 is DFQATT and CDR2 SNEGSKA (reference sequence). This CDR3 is CSAPWLAANEQFF.

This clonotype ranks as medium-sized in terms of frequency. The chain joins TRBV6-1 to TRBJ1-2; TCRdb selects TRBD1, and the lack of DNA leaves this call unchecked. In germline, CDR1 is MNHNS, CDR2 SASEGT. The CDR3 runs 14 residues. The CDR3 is CASSETGGNYGYTF.

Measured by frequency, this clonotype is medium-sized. This chain's CDR3 is CASHRGTGELFF. The rearrangement links TRBV6-5 to TRBJ2-2; checking the TCRdb D call of TRBD1 is not possible without DNA. CDR1 is MNHEY and CDR2 is SVGAGI in the germline V gene. The CDR3 is 12 amino acids.